This TCR beta chain comes out of a study of blood T cell repertoires in COVID-19 (TCRdb year 2020). Background on the whole study: The collaborator samples originated in the United States, Italy and Spain and spanned the acute and convalescent phases of COVID-19. The prospective study material was composed of cDNA or gDNA derived from T cells, B-cell-depleted T cells, or PBMCs. The dataset comprised deeply sampled blood TCRbeta repertoires from subjects exposed to, actively infected with, or recovered from COVID-19. The repertoires were released in a freely available public database meant as a resource for research on the immune response to SARS-CoV-2. HLA class I and class II types, where available, came from metadata supplied by the sample provider rather than from assay-based typing. Samples were obtained from the ongoing ImmuneRACE study (first 160 participants) and from approximately 1,200 subjects provided by 6 global collaborators. Sample metadata almost always included a de-identified subject ID, COVID-19 status, age in years and sex.

The V and J ends are trimmed by 4 bases and 3 bases, leaving 23 bases between them. CDR1 SGDLS and CDR2 YYNGEE were looked up in the germline V gene. Its CDR3 holds 18 amino acids, cysteine through phenylalanine. The DNA shown is the 54-base CDR3, in frame from base 1. The immunoSEQ Assay, a bias-controlled multiplex PCR, was used to amplify TCRbeta CDR3 regions from genomic DNA. Turning to the authors' computational methods: The number of nucleated cells in each sample was estimated from the amplification of reference gene primers within the assay. To quantify the absolute abundance of each unique TCRbeta CDR3 rearrangement, sequence reads were collapsed and filtered. For each sample, productive Simpson clonality was calculated by taking the square root of Simpson's diversity index across productive rearrangements. TCRdb's version of the immuneACCESS table is confined to in-frame rearrangements and falls short of the full clone set. An unresolved V gene accounts for under half of the shortfall where checked; the remainder is of unknown origin. The V and J calls and clone size are taken from that table; D and trimming were inferred from the DNA. This sample is represented by roughly 100,000 clones; about 91% of them were singletons. Of the sample, 7.5% to 10% is held by the ten largest clones.

Study-wide conclusions, independent of this receptor: How much clinical and demographic metadata was included differed by source and by participant, and the metadata was provided uncurated.

Whole blood was collected in K2EDTA tubes by collaborating institutions according to the institutions' own protocols. For TCRbeta analysis, collaborators shipped samples in one of three forms: frozen whole blood, isolated PBMCs, or DNA extracted from either of those sample types. On this clone itself: This receptor's antigen is unknown. No clone much larger than this one lies a single base away; base qualities are absent.

This TCR was recovered from a woman aged 70-85 years with acute or convalescent COVID-19. The sequenced material came from peripheral blood. The sequence is built from TRBV9 and TRBJ1-5; the D gene is perhaps TRBD1, on 6 matching bases. The sequenced DNA: TGTGCCAGCAGCCTCGATTATGGCCGGGACAACCTCAATCAGCCCCAGCATTTT. It is translated as CASSLDYGRDNLNQPQHF.